The T cell receptor delta chain under discussion was sequenced for a study of gamma-delta T cells after stem cell transplantation. With CATT, TCRdb re-called clones from the RT-PCR reads. The sample gives 2,500 or so delta-chain clones, around 30% of which show up once; approximately 34% is in the top ten. V lost 2 bases and J 7 bases, leaving 35 bases between the germline ends. The CDR3 covers 21 residues. The V gene's germline CDR1 is TSWWSYY and CDR2 QGS. About this clone: This may come from a read error, since a much larger clone is one base off.

The chain recombines TRDV1 with TRDJ1, with D tentatively TRDD2 or TRDD3 (7 bases each). The clonotype comes from a human donor. It is not recorded whose cells these are; they may come from a transplant donor. The sample consisted of gamma-delta T cells. CDR3 sequence reads: CALGEASFLLPYWGPPGKLIF. CDR3 in DNA: TGTGCTCTTGGGGAAGCCTCCTTCCTGCTGCCTTACTGGGGCCCTCCGGGTAAACTCATCTTT.